This T cell receptor beta chain was found in a study of cytomegalovirus exposure and HLA in healthy donors. V lost 4 bases to trimming and J lost 5 bases; unmatched junction nucleotides: 11. CDR1 SGDLS and CDR2 YYNGEE come from the germline V gene. This CDR3 region has 15 residues. This clone occurred a few times. Both 60 Vbeta primers and 13 Jbeta primers went into the PCR. Using immunoSEQ multiplex PCR, the repertoire was profiled, and TCRdb retains in-frame clones only, with some absent. The data contain about 160,000 clones, roughly 79% of them singletons. The sample consisted of PBMCs. V gene TRBV9 combines with J gene TRBJ2-7; 8 bases align to TRBD1. The source is a man aged 25-45 years in good health and CMV-seronegative. The CDR3 spells CASSQVPETGDEQYF. CDR3 DNA sequence: TGTGCCAGCAGCCAGGTTCCCGAGACAGGGGACGAGCAGTACTTC.